Below, 25 T cell receptor beta chains from the same sample are listed, as sequenced in a study of T cells expressing NK-cell markers. Each CDR3 protein gets one entry in TCRdb, which reprocessed the 5' RACE reads and gives no DNA. The repertoire table contains about 550,000 distinct CDR3 sequences. The material sequenced was blood T cells: a sorted CD56 or NKG2C T cell subset, CD4+ or CD8+ T cells, or bulk PBMC T cells (not recorded which). The receptor set was obtained from a man younger than 35 in good health.

V and J are TRBV12-3 or TRBV12-4 and TRBJ1-1; TCRdb gives TRBD1 as the D gene, but with no DNA this cannot be confirmed. This CDR3 region has 14 residues. CDR3 loop: CASRPPVGSTEAFF.

The CDR3 sequence: CATSVGQGRLTQYF. The chain recombines TRBV24-1 with TRBJ2-3; TCRdb indicates TRBD1, and absent DNA this call remains unverified. Per germline, CDR1 KGHDR and CDR2 SFDVKD. CDR3 length: 14 residues.

J is TRBJ2-2 and V is TRBV7-2; TCRdb proposes TRBD2, but this gene call is untestable without DNA. Per germline, CDR1 SGHTA and CDR2 FQGNSA. The CDR3 covers 14 residues. This chain's CDR3 is CASSLLSGSGELFF. Variable domain in full (rest from reference TRBV7-2 and TRBJ2-2): GAGVSQSPSNKVTEKGKDVELRCDPISGHTALYWYRQSLGQGLEFLIYFQGNSAPDKSGLPSDRFSAERTGGSVSTLTIQRTQQEDSAVYLCASSLLSGSGELFFGEGSRLTVL.

This sequence joins TRBV7-8 and TRBJ2-4; TCRdb picks TRBD2, but there is no DNA to check that call. The germline gives CDR1 SGHVS, CDR2 FQNEAQ. There are 19 residues in the CDR3. The CDR3 reads CASSQYGLAGVGAKNIQYF.

V gene TRBV2 combines with J gene TRBJ2-5; lacking DNA, the TRBD1 call made by TCRdb goes unchecked. CDR3 length: 13 residues. Germline V gene lookup returns CDR1 SNHLY and CDR2 FYNNEI. The chain's CDR3 is CASSRDRAETQYF.

The V call is TRBV27, the J call TRBJ2-3; TCRdb selects TRBD2, and the lack of DNA leaves this call unchecked. The CDR3 loop spans 14 amino acids. Germline lookup yields CDR1 MNHEY and CDR2 SMNVEV (reference sequence). The CDR3 spells CASSSPPAPDTQYF.

The chain is built from TRBV6-1 and TRBJ1-2. The germline V gene encodes CDR1 MNHNS and CDR2 SASEGT. The CDR3 has 12 amino acids. CDR3 residues: CASSGITYGYTF.

The genes are TRBV4-3 and TRBJ1-6; TCRdb's D gene call, TRBD1, goes unchecked for lack of DNA. The CDR3 length is 17 residues. From germline, CDR1 is LGHNA and CDR2 YSLEER. Here the CDR3 reads CASSQVLRTAENSPLHF.

The CDR3 protein is CASSIDRGGTGELFF. V is TRBV5-1 and J is TRBJ2-2; TCRdb proposes TRBD1, but this gene call is untestable without DNA. Germline V lookup: CDR1 SGHRS, CDR2 YFSETQ. CDR3 size: 15 residues.

This chain joins TRBV11-2 and TRBJ2-1; the TRBD2 assignment by TCRdb is unverifiable without DNA. This CDR3 is 20 amino acids long. Per the germline V gene, CDR1 is SGHAT and CDR2 is FQNNGV. CDR3 sequence: CASSLGVLAGGPGQKHEQFF.

The J gene is TRBJ2-7, the V gene TRBV7-2; lacking DNA, the TRBD2 call made by TCRdb goes unchecked. The CDR3 is 16 amino acids. Germline loops: CDR1 SGHTA, CDR2 FQGNSA. This CDR3 is CASSPSGLAGVSGQYF.

The V and J genes are TRBV18 and TRBJ2-1; absent DNA, TCRdb's TRBD2 call cannot be checked. CDR1 KGHSH and CDR2 LQKENI come from the germline V gene. The CDR3 covers 16 residues. The CDR3: CASSPLTSGRSYEQFF.

This chain uses TRBV5-6 with TRBJ2-5. Germline V CDR1 and CDR2: SGHDT, YYEEEE. The CDR3 has 14 residues. The CDR3 loop is CASSQRTYGETQYF. Variable domain in full (rest from reference TRBV5-6 and TRBJ2-5): DAGVTQSPTHLIKTRGQQVTLRCSPKSGHDTVSWYQQALGQGPQFIFQYYEEEERQRGNFPDRFSGHQFPNYSSELNVNALLLGDSALYLCASSQRTYGETQYFGPGTRLLVL.

The chain uses TRBV14 and TRBJ2-7; with no DNA, the TCRdb D assignment of TRBD1 cannot be verified. The CDR3 is 15 amino acids. Germline V gene sequence: CDR1 SGHDN, CDR2 FVKESK. CDR3 protein: CASSPQGRRLREQYF.

The V call is TRBV12-3 or TRBV12-4, the J call TRBJ2-5. The CDR3 runs 14 residues. CDR3: CASSFNVYQETQYF.

J is TRBJ2-1 and V is TRBV5-1; there is no DNA to check the TCRdb D call of TRBD1. Per the germline V gene, CDR1 is SGHRS and CDR2 is YFSETQ. The CDR3 loop spans 14 amino acids. The CDR3 reads CASTPGQGEDEQFF.

J is TRBJ2-1 and V is TRBV19; checking the TCRdb D call of TRBD1 is not possible without DNA. Germline V lookup: CDR1 LNHDA, CDR2 SQIVND (reference sequence). CDR3 length: 15 residues. The chain's CDR3 is CASTPRASPYNEQFF.

The J gene is TRBJ2-2, the V gene TRBV5-1; the D call of TRBD1 rests on TCRdb alone, since no DNA is present to check it. Per germline, CDR1 SGHRS and CDR2 YFSETQ. The CDR3 length is 13 residues. CDR3 sequence reads: CASSSPSRVELFF.

The rearrangement links TRBV20-1 to TRBJ2-1; there is no DNA to check the TCRdb D call of TRBD2. CDR1 is DFQATT, CDR2 SNEGSKA, per germline (reference sequence). The CDR3 spans 11 residues. The CDR3 reads CSSYSGSEQFF.

The chain links TRBV12-3 or TRBV12-4 to TRBJ2-3; TCRdb reports TRBD2, a call that lacks DNA to check it against. This CDR3 is built from 15 residues. CDR3 region: CASSLAISGSDTQYF.

The chain links TRBV6-1 to TRBJ1-5; absent DNA, TCRdb's TRBD1 call cannot be checked. Germline CDR1 reads MNHNS; CDR2 reads SASEGT. This CDR3 region has 14 residues. The CDR3 spells CASRQGQGGQPQHF.

The CDR3 sequence: CASSLLRGGLLADTQYF. This sequence joins TRBV5-1 and TRBJ2-3; the TRBD2 assignment by TCRdb is unverifiable without DNA. The CDR3 loop spans 17 amino acids. Germline V gene sequence: CDR1 SGHRS, CDR2 YFSETQ.

The rearrangement links TRBV18 to TRBJ1-5; the TCRdb call, TRBD1, lacks DNA for checking. The length of the CDR3 is 16 residues. Looked up from germline, CDR1 is KGHSH and CDR2 is LQKENI. The CDR3 spells CASSPGGQDSNQPQHF. Using reference TRBV18 and TRBJ1-5 for the parts outside the CDR3, the full variable domain is NAGVMQNPRHLVRRRGQEARLRCSPMKGHSHVYWYRQLPEEGLKFMVYLQKENIIDESGMPKERFSAEFPKEGPSILRIQQVVRGDSAAYFCASSPGGQDSNQPQHFGDGTRLSIL.

The rearrangement uses TRBV5-1 and TRBJ2-1. The CDR3 is made up of 15 amino acids. Germline CDR1 is SGHRS and CDR2 is YFSETQ. CDR3 amino acids: CASSLVEPERNEQFF.

The J gene is TRBJ2-1, the V gene TRBV5-1; without DNA, the TCRdb call of TRBD2 cannot be checked. The CDR3 runs 17 residues. Germline values: CDR1 SGHRS, CDR2 YFSETQ. CDR3 loop: CASSLGLRVNRDNEQFF. The full variable domain, rest sourced from reference TRBV5-1 and TRBJ2-1, is KAGVTQTPRYLIKTRGQQVTLSCSPISGHRSVSWYQQTPGQGLQFLFEYFSETQRNKGNFPGRFSGRQFSNSRSEMNVSTLELGDSALYLCASSLGLRVNRDNEQFFGPGTRLTVL.